This T cell receptor beta chain was recorded in a study of blood T cell repertoires in COVID-19. On the study more broadly: COVID-19 samples from acute and convalescent phases originated in the United States, Italy and Spain. Sources were T cells, B-cell-depleted T cells, or PBMCs; the material itself was cDNA or gDNA.

Authors' methods: Estimates of nucleated cell counts were drawn from the amplification of reference gene primers. Profiling relied on immunoSEQ multiplex PCR, and the TCRdb table lists in-frame clones only, not all of them. V and J calls and clone size come straight from that table; D and trimming were deduced from the DNA. The sample comprises approximately 190,000 clones, around 80% of which are singletons, and 20% rests with the top ten. The CDR3 has 13 amino acids. The germline V gene encodes CDR1 SGHDT and CDR2 YYEEEE. The V end lost 4 bases, the J end lost 7 bases, and 12 bases lay between the germline ends.

Material: peripheral blood. V and J are TRBV5-6 and TRBJ2-1; maybe TRBD1 (5 bases). The source of this sequence is a human donor in a cohort sampled during active COVID-19. The CDR3 DNA is TGTGCCAGCAGCCCCTTGGCAGGGAATGAGCAGTTCTTC. Encoded protein: CASSPLAGNEQFF.